This TCR beta chain was captured in a study of shared clonotypes between healthy human individuals. As for the study in general: Each donor's CD4 naive and CD4 memory cells filled three plates apiece, CD8 naive two, and CD8 memory one.

Notes on this clone: Its antigen is not identified.

Trimming shortened V by 5 bases and J by 7 bases, and 18 bases separated the two germline ends. This CDR3 is 14 amino acids long. Germline CDR1 and CDR2: LNHDA and SQIVND (reference sequence). Investigators spread the genomic DNA of each subset evenly over several immunoSEQ plates. Produced via immunoSEQ multiplex PCR; TCRdb's table is partial and in-frame only. The repertoire holds around 2.1 million clones, with under 97% as singletons. General study findings and limits: Sample collection involved blood only; tissue repertoires are likely different.

The clonotype was recovered from a man younger than 35 in good health. The sequenced material came from naive CD4+ T cells sorted from blood. The subset here: CD45RA+ positively selected. The J gene is TRBJ2-7, the V gene TRBV19, with a possible D match to TRBD2 (6 bases). The CDR3 DNA is TGTGCCAGTAGTCAGGGCGGGGACCCGTGGGAGCAGTACTTC. It encodes CASSQGGDPWEQYF.